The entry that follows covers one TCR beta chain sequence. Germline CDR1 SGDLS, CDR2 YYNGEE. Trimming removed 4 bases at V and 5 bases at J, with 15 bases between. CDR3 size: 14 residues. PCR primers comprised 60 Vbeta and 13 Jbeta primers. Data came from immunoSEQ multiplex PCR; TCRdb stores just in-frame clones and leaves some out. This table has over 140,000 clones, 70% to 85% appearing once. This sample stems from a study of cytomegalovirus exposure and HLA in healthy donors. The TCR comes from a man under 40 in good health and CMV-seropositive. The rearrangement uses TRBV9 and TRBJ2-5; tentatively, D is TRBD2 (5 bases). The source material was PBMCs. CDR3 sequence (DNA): TGTGCCAGCAGCCCCCCGCTCCGAGGGGAGACCCAGTACTTC. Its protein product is CASSPPLRGETQYF.